The text below deals with one TCR beta chain. The V end lost 3 bases, the J end lost 5 bases, and 10 bases lay between the germline ends. This CDR3 spans 14 amino acids. CDR1 MNHEY and CDR2 SMNVEV come from the germline V gene (reference sequence). Repertoires were generated with immunoSEQ multiplex PCR, while TCRdb's copy carries only in-frame clones and drops some. The sample consists of around 270,000 clones, more than 75% of them appearing once. This sample was included in a study of blood T cell repertoires in COVID-19. Sequenced input: peripheral blood. This TCR was recovered from a woman in her sixties with COVID-19, enrolled during active disease. The V gene is TRBV27, the J gene TRBJ1-4, with D possibly TRBD1 on 6 matching bases. CDR3 amino acids: CASSFQGINEKLFF. Written as DNA, the CDR3 is TGTGCCAGCAGTTTCCAGGGGATCAATGAAAAACTGTTTTTT.